Sequencing of this TCR beta chain was carried out in a study of blood T cell repertoires in COVID-19. Germline-derived CDR1 and CDR2 are SGHTA and FQGNSA. Trimming cost V 5 bases and J 4 bases; bases outside gene matches: 7. There are 15 residues in the CDR3. Using immunoSEQ multiplex PCR, the repertoire was profiled, and TCRdb retains in-frame clones only, with some absent. The sample consists of about 46,000 clones, around 86% of them appearing once. Among Cohort 3 donors, those recovered had two negative PCRs, clearance, or symptom resolution. This rearrangement joins TRBV7-2 to TRBJ2-7, with TRBD1 identical over 11 bases. Sequencing was performed on PBMCs or T cells enriched from blood (not recorded which). This receptor was obtained from a woman in her 50s who had recovered from COVID-19. The CDR3 region is CASSPGTGGTYEQYF. DNA for the CDR3: TGTGCCAGCAGCCCCGGGACAGGGGGTACGTACGAGCAGTACTTC. The whole variable domain, remainder taken from reference TRBV7-2 and TRBJ2-7, is GAGVSQSPSNKVTEKGKDVELRCDPISGHTALYWYRQSLGQGLEFLIYFQGNSAPDKSGLPSDRFSAERTGGSVSTLTIQRTQQEDSAVYLCASSPGTGGTYEQYFGPGTRLTVT.